This T cell receptor beta chain was sequenced in a study of blood T cell repertoires in COVID-19. Study-wide context: Sites in the United States, Italy and Spain provided acute and convalescent COVID-19 samples.

Trimming cost V 2 bases and J 4 bases; bases outside gene matches: 6. The CDR3 has 15 amino acids. Germline CDR1 MNHNS, CDR2 SASEGT. The repertoire was sequenced with immunoSEQ multiplex PCR; TCRdb's copy has only in-frame clones and lacks some. In the table there are about 250,000 clones, around 83% of which are singletons. The sequence came from a man aged 40-49 years with active or convalescent COVID-19. V usage is TRBV6-1 and J usage is TRBJ2-7, with TRBD1 matching 9 bases. The specimen was peripheral blood. The chain's CDR3 is CASSEPGQGNYEQYF. The CDR3 DNA follows: TGTGCCAGCAGTGAACCGGGACAGGGAAATTACGAGCAGTACTTC.